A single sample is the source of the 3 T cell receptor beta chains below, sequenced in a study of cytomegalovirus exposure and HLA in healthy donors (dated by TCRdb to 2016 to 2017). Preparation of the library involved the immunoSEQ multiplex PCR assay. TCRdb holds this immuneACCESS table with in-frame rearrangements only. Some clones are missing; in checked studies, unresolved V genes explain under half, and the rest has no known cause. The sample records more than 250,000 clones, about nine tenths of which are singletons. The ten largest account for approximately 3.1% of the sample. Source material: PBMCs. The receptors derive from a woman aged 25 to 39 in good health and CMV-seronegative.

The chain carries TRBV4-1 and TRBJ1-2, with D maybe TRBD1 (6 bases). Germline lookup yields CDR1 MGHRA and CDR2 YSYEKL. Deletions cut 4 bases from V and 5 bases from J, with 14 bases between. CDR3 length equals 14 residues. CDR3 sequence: CASSPLTGPYGYTF. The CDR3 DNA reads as TGCGCCAGCAGCCCCTTGACAGGACCGTATGGCTACACCTTC.

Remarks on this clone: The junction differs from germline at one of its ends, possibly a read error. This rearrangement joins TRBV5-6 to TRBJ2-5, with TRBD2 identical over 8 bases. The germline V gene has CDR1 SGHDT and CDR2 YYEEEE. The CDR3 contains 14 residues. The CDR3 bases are TGTGCCAGCACCTTGGGGACTAGTCAGGAGACCCAGTACTTC. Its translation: CASTLGTSQETQYF.

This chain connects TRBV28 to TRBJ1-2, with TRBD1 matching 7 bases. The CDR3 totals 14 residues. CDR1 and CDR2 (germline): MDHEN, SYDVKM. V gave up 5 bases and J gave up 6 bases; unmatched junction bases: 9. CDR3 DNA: TGTGCCAGCAGTGCTGACAGACAGGGCAATGGCTACACCTTC. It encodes CASSADRQGNGYTF.